This T cell receptor (beta chain) was found in a study of blood T cell repertoires in COVID-19. The CDR3 sequence is 13 residues long. Recovered status applied to Cohort 3 donors who had two consecutive negative PCRs. It also applied to those with clearance or with symptom resolution. The repertoire was sequenced with immunoSEQ multiplex PCR; TCRdb's copy has only in-frame clones and lacks some. Of around 300,000 clones in the sample, over 70% were seen once. This chain links TRBV21-1 with TRBJ1-1. TRBV21-1 is designated a pseudogene. Sequences were obtained from PBMCs or T cells enriched from blood (not recorded which). The clonotype comes from a young man who had recovered from COVID-19. The CDR3 bases are TGTGCCAGCACCGGGGAAGAGGACACTGAAGCTTTCTTT. Amino acids: CASTGEEDTEAFF.